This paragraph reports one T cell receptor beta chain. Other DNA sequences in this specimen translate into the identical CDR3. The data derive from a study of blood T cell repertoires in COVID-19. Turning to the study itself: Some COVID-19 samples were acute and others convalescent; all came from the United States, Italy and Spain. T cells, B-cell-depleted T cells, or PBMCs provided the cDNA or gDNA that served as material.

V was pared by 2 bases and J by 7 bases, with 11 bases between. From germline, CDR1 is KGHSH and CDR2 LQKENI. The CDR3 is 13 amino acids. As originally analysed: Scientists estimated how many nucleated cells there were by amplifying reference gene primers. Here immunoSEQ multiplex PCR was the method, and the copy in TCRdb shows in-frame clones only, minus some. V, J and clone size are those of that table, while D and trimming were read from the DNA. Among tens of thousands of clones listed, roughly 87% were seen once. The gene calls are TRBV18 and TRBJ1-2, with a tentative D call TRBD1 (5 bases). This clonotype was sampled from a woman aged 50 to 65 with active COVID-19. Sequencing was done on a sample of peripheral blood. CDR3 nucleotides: TGTGCCAGCTCACCAAGCAGGGAGGGTGGCTACACCTTC. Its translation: CASSPSREGGYTF.